This T cell receptor beta chain was sequenced for a study of blood T cell repertoires in COVID-19. The CDR3 contains 12 residues. Trimming left V 4 bases short and J 7 bases short, with 11 bases between. In germline, CDR1 is SNHLY, CDR2 FYNNEI. The data were produced by immunoSEQ multiplex PCR, yet TCRdb's version contains in-frame clones alone and is incomplete. There are approximately 240,000 clones in the sample; 75% to 85% occur only once, and roughly 5.5% lies in the top ten. The sample was peripheral blood. The genes are TRBV2 and TRBJ2-7, with TRBD2 as a possible D gene (6 bases). The receptor was derived from a human donor in a cohort sampled during active COVID-19. The chain's CDR3 is CASSGGVKEQYF. For the CDR3, the DNA is TGTGCCAGCAGTGGGGGGGTAAAGGAGCAGTACTTC. Full variable domain (remainder filled in from reference TRBV2 and TRBJ2-7): EPEVTQTPSHQVTQMGQEVILRCVPISNHLYFYWYRQILGQKVEFLVSFYNNEISEKSEIFDDQFSVERPDGSNFTLKIRSTKLEDSAMYFCASSGGVKEQYFGPGTRLTVT.